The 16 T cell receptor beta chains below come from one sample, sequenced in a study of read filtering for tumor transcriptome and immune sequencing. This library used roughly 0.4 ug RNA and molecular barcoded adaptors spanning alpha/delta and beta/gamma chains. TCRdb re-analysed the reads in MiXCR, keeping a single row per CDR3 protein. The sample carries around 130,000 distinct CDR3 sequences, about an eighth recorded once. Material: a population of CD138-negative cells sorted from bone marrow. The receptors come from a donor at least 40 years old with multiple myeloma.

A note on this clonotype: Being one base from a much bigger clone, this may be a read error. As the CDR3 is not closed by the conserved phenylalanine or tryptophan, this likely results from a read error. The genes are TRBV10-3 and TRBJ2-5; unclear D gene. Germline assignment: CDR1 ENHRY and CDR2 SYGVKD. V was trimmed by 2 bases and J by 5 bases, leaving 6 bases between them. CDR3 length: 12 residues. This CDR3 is CAISEARETQYS. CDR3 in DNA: TGTGCCATCAGTGAGGCTCGCGAGACCCAGTACTCC.

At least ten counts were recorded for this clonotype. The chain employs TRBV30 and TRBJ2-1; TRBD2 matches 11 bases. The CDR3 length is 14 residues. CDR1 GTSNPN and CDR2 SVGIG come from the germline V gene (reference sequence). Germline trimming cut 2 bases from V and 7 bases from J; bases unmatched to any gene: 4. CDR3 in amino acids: CAWSPGLAVNEQFF. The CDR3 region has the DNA TGTGCCTGGAGTCCGGGACTAGCGGTGAATGAGCAGTTCTTC.

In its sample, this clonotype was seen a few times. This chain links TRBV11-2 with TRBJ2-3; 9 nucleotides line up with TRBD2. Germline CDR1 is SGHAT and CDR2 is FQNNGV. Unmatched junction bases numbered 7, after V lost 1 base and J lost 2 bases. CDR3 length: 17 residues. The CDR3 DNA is TGTGCCAGCAGCTTAGGCCCTCTAGCGGGGTTCACAGATACGCAGTATTTT. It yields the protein CASSLGPLAGFTDTQYF.

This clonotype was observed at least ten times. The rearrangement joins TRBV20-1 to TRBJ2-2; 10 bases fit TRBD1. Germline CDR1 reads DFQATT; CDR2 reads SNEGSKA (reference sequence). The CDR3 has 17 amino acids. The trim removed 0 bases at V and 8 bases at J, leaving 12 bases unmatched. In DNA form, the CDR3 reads TGCAGTGCTAGAGAGGCAACCGGGACAGGGGTTTCGGGGGAGCTGTTTTTT. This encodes CSAREATGTGVSGELFF.

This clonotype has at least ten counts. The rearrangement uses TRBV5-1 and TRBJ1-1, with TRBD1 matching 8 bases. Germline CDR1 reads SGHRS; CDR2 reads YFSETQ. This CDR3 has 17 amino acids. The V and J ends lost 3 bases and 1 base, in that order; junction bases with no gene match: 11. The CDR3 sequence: CASSSAGTGLKNTEAFF. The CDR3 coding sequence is TGCGCCAGCAGCTCCGCCGGGACAGGACTAAAGAACACTGAAGCTTTCTTT.

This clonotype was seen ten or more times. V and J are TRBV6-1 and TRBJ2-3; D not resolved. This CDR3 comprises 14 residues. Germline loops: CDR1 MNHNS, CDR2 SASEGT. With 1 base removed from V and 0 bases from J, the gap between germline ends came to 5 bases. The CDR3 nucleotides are TGTGCCAGCAGTGAAGGATACAGCACAGATACGCAGTATTTT. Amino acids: CASSEGYSTDTQYF.

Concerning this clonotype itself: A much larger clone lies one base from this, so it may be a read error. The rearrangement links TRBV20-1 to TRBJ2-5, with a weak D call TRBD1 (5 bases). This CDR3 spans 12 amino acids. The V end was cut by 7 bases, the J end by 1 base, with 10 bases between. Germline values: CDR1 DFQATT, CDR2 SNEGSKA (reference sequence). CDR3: CSGGSPQETQYF. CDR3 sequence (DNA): TGCAGTGGGGGCAGTCCCCAAGAGACCCAGTACTTC.

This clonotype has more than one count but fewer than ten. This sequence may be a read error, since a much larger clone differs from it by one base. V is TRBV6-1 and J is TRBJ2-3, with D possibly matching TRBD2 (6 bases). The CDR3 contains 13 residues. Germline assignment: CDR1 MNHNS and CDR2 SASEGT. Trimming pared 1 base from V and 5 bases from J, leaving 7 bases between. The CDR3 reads CASSEVRGDTQYF. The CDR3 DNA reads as TGTGCCAGCAGTGAAGTGCGGGGAGATACGCAGTATTTT.

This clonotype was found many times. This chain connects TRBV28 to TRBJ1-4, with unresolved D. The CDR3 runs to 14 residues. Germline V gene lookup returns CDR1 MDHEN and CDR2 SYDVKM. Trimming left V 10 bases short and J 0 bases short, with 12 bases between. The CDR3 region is CATQEYATNEKLFF. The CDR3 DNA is TGTGCCACCCAGGAGTATGCAACTAATGAAAAACTGTTTTTT.

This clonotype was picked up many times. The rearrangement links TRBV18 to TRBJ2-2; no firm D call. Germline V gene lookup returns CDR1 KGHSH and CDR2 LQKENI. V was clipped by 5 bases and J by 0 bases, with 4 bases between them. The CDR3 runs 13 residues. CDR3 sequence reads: CASSDSNTGELFF. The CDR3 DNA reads TGTGCCAGCTCAGACTCGAACACCGGGGAGCTGTTTTTT.

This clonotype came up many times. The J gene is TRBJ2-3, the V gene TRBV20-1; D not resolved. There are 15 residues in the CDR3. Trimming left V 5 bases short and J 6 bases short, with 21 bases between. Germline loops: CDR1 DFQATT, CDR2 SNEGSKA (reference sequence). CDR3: CSAPELQSSRDTQYF. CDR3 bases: TGCAGTGCTCCCGAGCTTCAATCATCAAGGGATACGCAGTATTTT.

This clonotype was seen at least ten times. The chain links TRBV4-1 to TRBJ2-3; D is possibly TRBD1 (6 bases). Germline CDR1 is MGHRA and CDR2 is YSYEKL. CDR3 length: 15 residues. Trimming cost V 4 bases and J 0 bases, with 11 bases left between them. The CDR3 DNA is TGCGCCAGCAGCCCCGGACAGAGAAGCACAGATACGCAGTATTTT. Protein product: CASSPGQRSTDTQYF.

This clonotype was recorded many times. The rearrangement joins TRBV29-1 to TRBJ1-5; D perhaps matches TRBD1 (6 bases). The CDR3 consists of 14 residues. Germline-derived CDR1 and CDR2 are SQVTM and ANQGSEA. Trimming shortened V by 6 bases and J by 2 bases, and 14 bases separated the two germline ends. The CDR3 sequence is CSVAMAGGNQPQHF. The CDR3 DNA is TGCAGCGTGGCCATGGCAGGGGGCAATCAGCCCCAGCATTTT.

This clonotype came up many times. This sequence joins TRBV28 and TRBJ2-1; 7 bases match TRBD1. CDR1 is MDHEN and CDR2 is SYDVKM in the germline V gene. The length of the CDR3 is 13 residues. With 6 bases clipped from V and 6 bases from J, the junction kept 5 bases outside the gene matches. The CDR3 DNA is TGTGCCAGCAGAAAGACAGGGCGCAATGAGCAGTTCTTC. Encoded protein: CASRKTGRNEQFF.

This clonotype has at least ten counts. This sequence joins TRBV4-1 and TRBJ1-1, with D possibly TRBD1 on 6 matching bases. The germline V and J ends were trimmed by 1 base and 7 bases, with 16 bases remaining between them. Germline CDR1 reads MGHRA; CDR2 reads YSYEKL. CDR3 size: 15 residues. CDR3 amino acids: CASSQVGGQRVEAFF. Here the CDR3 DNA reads TGCGCCAGCAGCCAAGTTGGGGGCCAAAGGGTTGAAGCTTTCTTT.

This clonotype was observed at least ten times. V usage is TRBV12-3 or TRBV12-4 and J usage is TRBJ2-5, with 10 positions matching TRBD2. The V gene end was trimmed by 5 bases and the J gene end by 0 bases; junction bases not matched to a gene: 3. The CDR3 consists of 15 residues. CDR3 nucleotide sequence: TGTGCCAGCAGTCGCGGACTAGCGGACCAAGAGACCCAGTACTTC. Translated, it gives CASSRGLADQETQYF.